Each of the 10 T cell receptor beta chains below was sequenced from the same sample in a study of control samples from healthy donors and cancer patients. TCRdb keeps only in-frame clones here, not all; method: immunoSEQ multiplex PCR. The sample has about 96,000 clones, just over 90% seen once. The sequenced material came from blood. These TCRs come from a man between 18 and 35 years old in good health.

This clone was observed a single time. The J gene is TRBJ2-5, the V gene TRBV3-1 (or the pseudogene TRBV3-2); perhaps TRBD2 as D (7 bases). Germline CDR1 and CDR2: LGHDT and YNNKEL (reference sequence). The V and J ends lost 7 bases and 5 bases respectively, with 26 bases between them. This CDR3 is 17 amino acids long. DNA for the CDR3: TGTGCCAGCACCCGCTCAATGGGGGGGGCCTTGCGGGAGACCCAGTACTTC. As protein: CASTRSMGGALRETQYF.

This chain joins TRBV7-7 and TRBJ1-3, with a tentative D call TRBD1 (6 bases). CDR3 length: 19 amino acids. Deletions cut 11 bases from V and 0 bases from J, with 29 bases between. Germline CDR1 reads SSHAT; CDR2 reads FNYEAQ (reference sequence). CDR3 nucleotides: TGTGCCCCACCGGGACATTTAGTTTTTCCTTTGTGCTCTGGAAACACCATATATTTT. This codes for CAPPGHLVFPLCSGNTIYF.

The rearrangement links TRBV6-5 to TRBJ1-1; D remains unclear. This CDR3 comprises 15 residues. CDR1 is MNHEY and CDR2 is SVGAGI in the germline V gene. V gave up 7 bases and J gave up 0 bases, with 15 bases separating them. The DNA for the CDR3 is TGTGCCAGCACCCCTGGGAGATTCGTGAACACTGAAGCTTTCTTT. Translated: CASTPGRFVNTEAFF.

The chain employs TRBV30 and TRBJ1-1, with 11 bases matching TRBD1. The V gene's germline CDR1 is GTSNPN and CDR2 SVGIG (reference sequence). The CDR3 contains 12 residues. The chain's CDR3 is CFSGTGGTEAFF. The CDR3 nucleotides are TGTTTCTCCGGGACAGGGGGCACTGAAGCTTTCTTT. The full variable domain, rest sourced from reference TRBV30 and TRBJ1-1, is SQTIHQWPATLVQPVGSPLSLECTVEGTSNPNLYWYRQAAGRGLQLLFYSVGIGQISSEVPQNLSASRPQDRQFILSSKKLLLSDSGFYLCFSGTGGTEAFFGQGTRLTVV.

V usage is TRBV7-9 and J usage is TRBJ1-6; D is ambiguous. Germline CDR1 reads SEHNR; CDR2 reads FQNEAQ (reference sequence). This CDR3 has 18 amino acids. Trimming stripped 5 bases from V and 8 bases from J, with 25 bases between. Written as DNA, the CDR3 is TGTGCCAGCAGCCTATATGGGGTCCCGCGCCTAAGGGATTCACCCCTCCACTTT. This translates into CASSLYGVPRLRDSPLHF.

This chain connects TRBV6-6 to TRBJ1-5; D not certain. From germline, CDR1 is MNHNY and CDR2 SVGAGI (reference sequence). The CDR3 has 14 residues. Trimming took 7 bases from V and 2 from J, leaving 12 bases between them. DNA for the CDR3: TGTGCCAGCAAGGCCCTAGGTGGCAATCAGCCCCAGCATTTT. It translates to CASKALGGNQPQHF.

The chain is built from TRBV5-6 and TRBJ1-2; no clear D. V lost 5 bases, J lost 0 bases, and 20 bases lay in between. CDR3 length: 17 residues. Germline loops: CDR1 SGHDT, CDR2 YYEEEE. The CDR3 loop reads CASRLTVEPNTNYGYTF. CDR3 nucleotides: TGTGCCAGCAGGTTAACGGTAGAGCCTAATACTAACTATGGCTACACCTTC.

The CDR3 protein is CAVGQQNTEAFF. Written as DNA, the CDR3 is TGTGCCGTGGGACAGCAGAACACTGAAGCTTTCTTT. The chain uses TRBV10-3 and TRBJ1-1, with TRBD1 matching 7 bases. V dropped 11 bases and J dropped 1; count of bases not matched to a gene: 4. CDR3 size: 12 residues. Germline values: CDR1 ENHRY, CDR2 SYGVKD.

This chain connects TRBV30 to TRBJ1-2; the match to TRBD1 covers 9 bases. Germline V lookup: CDR1 GTSNPN, CDR2 SVGIG (reference sequence). CDR3 length equals 14 residues. V shed 1 base and J 2 bases; nucleotides not matched to a gene: 2. The CDR3 spells CAWSAGQGNYGYTF. The CDR3 DNA reads as TGTGCCTGGAGTGCAGGACAGGGGAACTATGGCTACACCTTC.

This clone was recorded once. The V and J genes are TRBV28 and TRBJ1-1, with D perhaps TRBD1 (5 bases). Germline V CDR1 and CDR2: MDHEN, SYDVKM. V dropped 6 bases and J dropped 1 base, with 9 bases sitting between them. The CDR3 totals 13 residues. In DNA, the CDR3 is TGTGCCAGCAGAACCCAGGGGAACACTGAAGCTTTCTTT. Translation: CASRTQGNTEAFF.